The 26 T cell receptor beta chains below were found in one sample sequenced in a study of blood T cells in healthy people across ages. With a J-beta primer mix and a sample-barcoded 5' primer, a second PCR ran about 6 to 11 cycles. In TCRdb, the 5' RACE reads were re-called with MiXCR into one record per CDR3 protein. The data show about 700,000 distinct CDR3 sequences, 32% seen once. The sequenced sample was blood. The receptor source for this set is an elderly woman in good health.

Remarks on this clonotype: This may stem from a read error, because a much larger clone lies one nucleotide away. The genes are TRBV4-2 and TRBJ2-7; unclear D gene. The germline CDR1 and CDR2 sequences are LGHNA and YNFKEQ. The CDR3 spans 15 residues. Trimming cost V 1 base and J 2 bases, with 12 bases left between them. CDR3 residues: CASSQGQDPTYEQYF. CDR3 coding DNA: TGTGCCAGCAGCCAAGGGCAGGACCCCACCTACGAGCAGTACTTC.

This clonotype was counted at least ten times. The chain couples TRBV18 to TRBJ2-3; perhaps TRBD2 as D (5 bases). Trimming pared 7 bases from V and 1 base from J, leaving 12 bases between. This CDR3 has 14 residues. Germline V gives CDR1 KGHSH, CDR2 LQKENI. This chain's CDR3 is CASFRAEGTDTQYF. The CDR3 DNA is TGTGCCAGCTTCCGAGCGGAGGGCACAGATACGCAGTATTTT.

On this clonotype itself: This may arise from a read error, as a much more abundant clone is one base away. The chain is built from TRBV6-5 and TRBJ1-1; D may be TRBD1 (5 bases). The CDR3 extends over 14 amino acids. The V gene's germline CDR1 is MNHEY and CDR2 SVGAGI. V gave up 11 bases and J gave up 2 bases, with 18 bases separating them. The CDR3 nucleotides are TGTGCCCGCAAGGGGTCAGGGATAAACACTGAAGCTTTCTTT. It is translated as CARKGSGINTEAFF.

The chain employs TRBV20-1 and TRBJ1-5; D may be TRBD1 (5 bases). The CDR3 totals 15 residues. Germline CDR1 is DFQATT and CDR2 is SNEGSKA (reference sequence). The germline V and J ends were trimmed by 2 bases and 4 bases, with 15 bases remaining between them. The DNA for the CDR3 is TGCAGTGCTAGACCAATAGGGGCGGGAAATCAGCCCCAGCATTTT. This gives the protein CSARPIGAGNQPQHF.

The V and J genes are TRBV29-1 and TRBJ1-1; maybe TRBD1 (5 bases). The CDR3 has 14 amino acids. Germline assignment: CDR1 SQVTM and CDR2 ANQGSEA. V was cut by 6 bases and J by 2 bases, with 16 bases left in between. CDR3 region: CSVLSRRGNTEAFF. The CDR3 DNA follows: TGCAGCGTCTTATCTCGGCGGGGCAACACTGAAGCTTTCTTT.

V gene TRBV20-1 combines with J gene TRBJ2-1, with D possibly TRBD2 on 6 matching bases. Germline lookup yields CDR1 DFQATT and CDR2 SNEGSKA (reference sequence). V gave up 0 bases and J gave up 7 bases, with 19 bases separating them. This CDR3 has 16 amino acids. CDR3 loop: CSAREWEDVNKNEQFF. CDR3 coding DNA: TGCAGTGCTAGAGAGTGGGAGGACGTCAACAAGAATGAGCAGTTCTTC.

A remark on this clonotype: Just one base apart from a much larger clone, this may be a read error. This sequence joins TRBV6-5 and TRBJ1-1; no clear D. Germline-derived CDR1 and CDR2 are MNHEY and SVGAGI. The CDR3 spans 11 residues. The CDR3 nucleotides are TGTGCCAGCAGGTACTACTCCGAAGCTTTCTTT. Amino acids: CASRYYSEAFF.

This clonotype has ten or more counts. CDR3 sequence reads: CASSLGPRDEQFF. The CDR3 coding sequence is TGTGCCAGCAGCCTCGGCCCCCGAGATGAGCAGTTCTTC. V gene TRBV5-5 combines with J gene TRBJ2-1; D is uncertain. Trimming stripped 4 bases from V and 8 bases from J, with 13 bases between. The CDR3 is made up of 13 amino acids. Germline loops: CDR1 SGHKS, CDR2 YYEKEE (reference sequence).

The chain has TRBV5-5 and TRBJ1-2; possible D gene TRBD1, 5 bases. The V end lost 0 bases, the J end lost 0 bases, and 9 bases lay between the germline ends. The CDR3 spans 15 residues. Germline V CDR1 and CDR2: SGHKS, YYEKEE (reference sequence). CDR3: CASSLETVSNYGYTF. The CDR3 DNA reads as TGTGCCAGCAGCTTGGAGACAGTATCTAACTATGGCTACACCTTC.

This clonotype turned up a few times. The rearrangement links TRBV20-1 to TRBJ1-1; the match to TRBD1 covers 7 bases. CDR3 size: 13 residues. J gave up 1 base and V 6 bases, and 5 bases lay outside the gene matches. Germline V CDR1 and CDR2: DFQATT, SNEGSKA (reference sequence). The CDR3 sequence: CSARQGWNTEAFF. The CDR3 DNA follows: TGCAGTGCGCGACAGGGCTGGAACACTGAAGCTTTCTTT.

There are many counts of this clonotype. This chain connects TRBV7-2 to TRBJ1-2; tentatively, D is TRBD1 (5 bases). CDR3 size: 14 residues. V was pared by 1 base and J by 5 bases, with 11 bases between. Germline loops: CDR1 SGHTA, CDR2 FQGNSA. CDR3 DNA: TGTGCCAGCAGCTTAGTATCGGGGGTTTATGGCTACACCTTC. Its translation: CASSLVSGVYGYTF. Supplemented by reference TRBV7-2 and TRBJ1-2, the full variable domain reads GAGVSQSPSNKVTEKGKDVELRCDPISGHTALYWYRQSLGQGLEFLIYFQGNSAPDKSGLPSDRFSAERTGGSVSTLTIQRTQQEDSAVYLCASSLVSGVYGYTFGSGTRLTVV.

This clonotype occurred many times. This chain links TRBV30 with TRBJ2-1, with D maybe TRBD2 (7 bases). This CDR3 has 14 residues. V lost 5 bases and J lost 4, with 15 bases in between. Germline CDR1 GTSNPN, CDR2 SVGIG (reference sequence). The CDR3 nucleotides are TGTGCCTGGGTCCGGGGGGCCTCATACAATGAGCAGTTCTTC. Residues: CAWVRGASYNEQFF.

This clonotype was seen repeatedly, ten times or more. CDR3 nucleotides: TGTGCCAGCAGTCGGACAGGCATTTTCCAAGAGACCCAGTACTTC. Its protein is CASSRTGIFQETQYF. V usage is TRBV27 and J usage is TRBJ2-5, with 7 bases that match TRBD1. Per the germline V gene, CDR1 is MNHEY and CDR2 is SMNVEV (reference sequence). J gave up 1 base and V 5 bases, and 7 bases lay outside the gene matches. This CDR3 spans 15 amino acids.

Concerning this clonotype: At one end, the junction sequence differs from germline, possibly due to a read error. V and J are TRBV6-5 and TRBJ2-1, with a tentative D call TRBD2 (6 bases). In germline, CDR1 is MNHEY, CDR2 SVGAGI. The CDR3 runs to 15 residues. The CDR3 nucleotides read TGTACCAGCAGCCCCACCCGACTAGGATGCAATGAGCAGTTCTTC. This gives the protein CTSSPTRLGCNEQFF.

This clonotype was counted only a few times. The rearrangement links TRBV25-1 to TRBJ1-5; no definite D call. Trimming took 7 bases from V and 0 from J, leaving 7 bases between them. The CDR3 spans 13 residues. Germline CDR1 MGHDK, CDR2 SYGVNS. CDR3 residues: CASKGSSNQPQHF. Written as DNA, the CDR3 is TGTGCCAGCAAAGGATCTAGCAATCAGCCCCAGCATTTT.

This rearrangement joins TRBV5-1 to TRBJ1-6; D not certain. Trimming pared 4 bases from V and 5 bases from J, leaving 13 bases between. CDR1 and CDR2 (germline): SGHRS, YFSETQ. There are 15 residues in the CDR3. The CDR3, as DNA: TGCGCCAGCAGCAGCTTGCAAGGGAATAATTCACCCCTCCACTTT. As protein: CASSSLQGNNSPLHF. Based on the CDR3 plus reference TRBV5-1 and TRBJ1-6, the full variable domain is KAGVTQTPRYLIKTRGQQVTLSCSPISGHRSVSWYQQTPGQGLQFLFEYFSETQRNKGNFPGRFSGRQFSNSRSEMNVSTLELGDSALYLCASSSLQGNNSPLHFGNGTRLTVT.

This clonotype came up a few times. The junction departs from the called germline gene at one end, perhaps through a read error. J is TRBJ2-1 and V is TRBV7-3, with D perhaps being TRBD1 or TRBD2 (5 bases each). CDR1 is SGHTA, CDR2 FQGTGA, per germline. CDR3 length equals 16 residues. This CDR3 reads CTSSPGTASSYNEQFF. The CDR3 DNA reads as TGTACCAGCAGCCCGGGGACGGCAAGCTCCTACAATGAGCAGTTCTTC.

This clonotype was picked up many times. The chain joins TRBV5-4 to TRBJ2-3; D is undetermined. The CDR3 covers 15 residues. Germline V gene lookup returns CDR1 SGHNT and CDR2 YYREEE (reference sequence). V lost 4 bases and J 5 bases, leaving 17 bases between the germline ends. DNA for the CDR3: TGTGCCAGCAGCGCCACCGGTAGGCAAGTAGATACGCAGTATTTT. It translates to CASSATGRQVDTQYF.

This clonotype came up many times. V is TRBV9 and J is TRBJ2-3, with a tentative D call TRBD1 (5 bases). V lost 0 bases, J lost 3 bases, and 11 bases lay in between. Germline loops: CDR1 SGDLS, CDR2 YYNGEE. The CDR3 totals 15 residues. The CDR3 sequence is CASSVVGAGTDTQYF. The CDR3 DNA is TGTGCCAGCAGCGTAGTAGGGGCCGGTACAGATACGCAGTATTTT.

The chain has TRBV24-1 and TRBJ1-1; D remains unclear. CDR1 and CDR2 from the germline V gene are KGHDR and SFDVKD. Trimming took off 7 bases at V and 6 bases at J, with 14 bases between the two ends. This CDR3 has 13 amino acids. CDR3 sequence (DNA): TGTGCCACCAGCCAGGACGGACTATCTGAAGCTTTCTTT. Encoded protein: CATSQDGLSEAFF.

This clonotype was counted many times. This sequence joins TRBV5-1 and TRBJ2-7, with 9 positions matching TRBD1. V shed 0 bases and J 5 bases; nucleotides not matched to a gene: 3. CDR3 length equals 14 residues. Germline CDR1 SGHRS, CDR2 YFSETQ. Here the CDR3 DNA reads TGCGCCAGCAGCTTGGGGGGACAGGGCCACGAGCAGTACTTC. It translates to CASSLGGQGHEQYF.

This clonotype was counted at least ten times. The genes are TRBV4-3 and TRBJ1-2; 7 bases are a match to TRBD1. J lost 7 bases, V lost 0 bases, and 5 bases had no gene match. The CDR3 totals 14 residues. Germline V gene data show CDR1 as LGHNA and CDR2 as YSLEER. DNA for the CDR3: TGCGCCAGCAGCCAAGATGGAGACAGGGCTGGCTACACCTTC. It is translated as CASSQDGDRAGYTF.

The table lists this clonotype with a few counts. The V call is TRBV6-1, the J call TRBJ2-2; D possibly corresponds to TRBD1 (5 bases). The V gene lost 8 bases and the J gene lost 2 bases, with 18 bases spanning the gap. Germline lookup yields CDR1 MNHNS and CDR2 SASEGT. This CDR3 comprises 16 residues. DNA of the CDR3: TGTGCCAGCCAAGGGTCGCTGACAGTCAACACCGGGGAGCTGTTTTTT. It yields the protein CASQGSLTVNTGELFF.

This clonotype was observed at least ten times. This chain uses TRBV6-2 or TRBV6-3 with TRBJ1-1; D ambiguous. The CDR3 length is 13 residues. The germline V and J ends were trimmed by 2 bases and 1 base, with 5 bases remaining between them. Germline V gene data show CDR1 as MNHEY and CDR2 as SVGEGT. CDR3 in DNA: TGTGCCAGCAGTTACGCGGAGAACACTGAAGCTTTCTTT. The encoded protein is CASSYAENTEAFF.

Concerning this clonotype: The junction shows a germline mismatch at one end, possibly a read error. The rearrangement links TRBV9 to TRBJ1-2; D is unclear. The CDR3 is made up of 15 amino acids. In germline, CDR1 is SGDLS, CDR2 YYNGEE. CDR3 sequence: CASSVEARVDYGFTF. The CDR3 nucleotides are TGTGCCAGCAGCGTAGAGGCTCGGGTGGACTATGGCTTCACCTTC.

V is TRBV27 and J is TRBJ2-3; possibly TRBD1 for D (5 bases). The V end lost 7 bases, the J end lost 2 bases, and 13 bases lay between the germline ends. The CDR3 is 14 residues long. The V gene's germline CDR1 is MNHEY and CDR2 SMNVEV (reference sequence). The CDR3 bases are TGTGCCAGCAAGGACGGACACCTCACAGATACGCAGTATTTT. Translated, it gives CASKDGHLTDTQYF.